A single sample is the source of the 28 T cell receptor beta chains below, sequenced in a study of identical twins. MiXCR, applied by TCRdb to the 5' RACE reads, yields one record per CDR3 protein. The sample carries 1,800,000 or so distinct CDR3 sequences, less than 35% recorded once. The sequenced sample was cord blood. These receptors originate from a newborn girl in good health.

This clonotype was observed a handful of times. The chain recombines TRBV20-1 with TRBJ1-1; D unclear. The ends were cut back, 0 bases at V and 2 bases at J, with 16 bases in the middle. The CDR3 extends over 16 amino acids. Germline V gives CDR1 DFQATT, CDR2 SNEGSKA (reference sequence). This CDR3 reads CSARDKSIGFNTEAFF. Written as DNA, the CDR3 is TGCAGTGCTAGAGATAAGAGCATAGGGTTCAACACTGAAGCTTTCTTT.

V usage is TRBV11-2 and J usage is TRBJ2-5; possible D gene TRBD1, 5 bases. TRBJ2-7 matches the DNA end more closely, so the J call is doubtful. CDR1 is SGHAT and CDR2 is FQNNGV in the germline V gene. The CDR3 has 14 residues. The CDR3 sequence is CASSLGQTAYEQYF. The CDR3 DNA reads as TGTGCCAGCAGCTTAGGACAGACAGCCTACGAGCAGTACTTC.

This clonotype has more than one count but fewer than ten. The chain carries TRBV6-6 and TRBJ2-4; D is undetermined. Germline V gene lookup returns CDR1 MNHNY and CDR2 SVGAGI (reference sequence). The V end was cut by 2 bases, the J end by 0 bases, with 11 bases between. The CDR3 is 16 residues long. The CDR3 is CASSYHRTLAKNIQYF. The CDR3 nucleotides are TGTGCCAGCAGTTACCACCGGACCCTAGCCAAAAACATTCAGTACTTC.

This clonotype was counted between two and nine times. CDR3 sequence: CASSWRGEQYF. Here the CDR3 DNA reads TGTGCCAGCAGCTGGCGTGGTGAGCAGTACTTC. The V gene is TRBV11-1, the J gene TRBJ2-5; D is undetermined. V lost 4 bases, J lost 11 bases, and 11 bases lay in between. This CDR3 contains 11 residues. Germline V gives CDR1 SGHAT, CDR2 FQDESV (reference sequence).

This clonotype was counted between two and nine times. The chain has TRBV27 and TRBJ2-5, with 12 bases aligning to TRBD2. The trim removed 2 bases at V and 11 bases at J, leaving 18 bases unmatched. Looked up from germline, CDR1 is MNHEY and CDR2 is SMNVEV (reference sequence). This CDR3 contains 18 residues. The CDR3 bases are TGTGCCAGCAGTTTAAAACTAGCGGGGGGCCCCGCCAGGATGAAGCAGTACTTC. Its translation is CASSLKLAGGPARMKQYF.

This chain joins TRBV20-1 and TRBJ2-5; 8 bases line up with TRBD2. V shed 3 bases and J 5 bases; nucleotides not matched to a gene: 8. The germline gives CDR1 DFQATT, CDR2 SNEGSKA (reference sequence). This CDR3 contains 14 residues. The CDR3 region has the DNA TGCAGTGCTAGGGCCGGGACTAGGGGGGAGACCCAGTACTTC. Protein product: CSARAGTRGETQYF.

CDR3 sequence reads: CASSLQGLAALDTQYF. In nucleotides, the CDR3 is TGTGCCAGCAGTTTACAGGGACTAGCGGCCCTGGATACGCAGTATTTT. The rearrangement uses TRBV28 and TRBJ2-3, with TRBD2 matching 11 bases. The germline CDR1 and CDR2 sequences are MDHEN and SYDVKM. The V segment lost 2 bases and the J segment 6 bases; nucleotides outside the gene matches: 7. This CDR3 comprises 16 residues. The full variable domain, completed using reference TRBV28 and TRBJ2-3, is DVKVTQSSRYLVKRTGEKVFLECVQDMDHENMFWYRQDPGLGLRLIYFSYDVKMKEKGDIPEGYSVSREKKERFSLILESASTNQTSMYLCASSLQGLAALDTQYFGPGTRLTVL.

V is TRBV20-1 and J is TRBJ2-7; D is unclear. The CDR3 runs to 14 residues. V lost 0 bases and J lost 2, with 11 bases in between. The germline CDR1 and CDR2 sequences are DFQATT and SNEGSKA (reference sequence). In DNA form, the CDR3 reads TGCAGTGCTAGAGATTGGGGTACCCCCTACGAGCAGTACTTC. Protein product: CSARDWGTPYEQYF.

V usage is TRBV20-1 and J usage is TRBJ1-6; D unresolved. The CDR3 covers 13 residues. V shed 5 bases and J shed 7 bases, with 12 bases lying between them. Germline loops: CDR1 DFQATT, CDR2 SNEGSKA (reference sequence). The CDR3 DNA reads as TGCAGTGCTGGACCGCTGCTGAATTCACCCCTCCACTTT. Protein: CSAGPLLNSPLHF.

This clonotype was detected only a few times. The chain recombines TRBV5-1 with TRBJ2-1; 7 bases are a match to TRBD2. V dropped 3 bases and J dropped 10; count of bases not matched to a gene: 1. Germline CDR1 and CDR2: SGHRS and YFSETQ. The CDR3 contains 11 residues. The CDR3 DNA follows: TGCGCCAGCAGCTGGCGGGAGGAGCAGTTCTTC. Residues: CASSWREEQFF.

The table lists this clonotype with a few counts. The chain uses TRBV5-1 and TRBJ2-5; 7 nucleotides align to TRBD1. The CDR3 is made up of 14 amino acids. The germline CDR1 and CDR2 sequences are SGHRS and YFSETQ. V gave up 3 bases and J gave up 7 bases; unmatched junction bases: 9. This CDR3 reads CASSSPGQRLTQYF. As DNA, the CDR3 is TGCGCCAGCAGCTCACCGGGACAGAGATTGACCCAGTACTTC.

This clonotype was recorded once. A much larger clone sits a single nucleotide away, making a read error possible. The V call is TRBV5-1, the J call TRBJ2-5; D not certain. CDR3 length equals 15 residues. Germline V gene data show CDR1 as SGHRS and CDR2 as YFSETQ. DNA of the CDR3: TGCGCCGGCAGCTTTAGTAACAGCTTCCAAGAGACCCAGTACTTC. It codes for CAGSFSNSFQETQYF. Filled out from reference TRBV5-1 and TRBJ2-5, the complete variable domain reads KAGVTQTPRYLIKTRGQQVTLSCSPISGHRSVSWYQQTPGQGLQFLFEYFSETQRNKGNFPGRFSGRQFSNSRSEMNVSTLELGDSALYLCAGSFSNSFQETQYFGPGTRLLVL.

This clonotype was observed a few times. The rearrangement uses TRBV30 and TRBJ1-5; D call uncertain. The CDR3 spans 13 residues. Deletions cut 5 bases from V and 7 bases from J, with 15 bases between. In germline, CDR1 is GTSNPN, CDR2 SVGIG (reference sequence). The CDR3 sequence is CAWGISAGQPQHF. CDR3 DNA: TGTGCCTGGGGGATATCGGCGGGACAGCCCCAGCATTTT.

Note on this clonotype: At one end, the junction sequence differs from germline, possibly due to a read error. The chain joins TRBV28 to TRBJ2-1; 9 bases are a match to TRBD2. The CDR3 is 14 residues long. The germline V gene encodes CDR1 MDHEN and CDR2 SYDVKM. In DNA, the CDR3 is TGTGCCAGCAGCTTATTTTTTAGCGGGGGCCCCCAGTTCTTC. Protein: CASSLFFSGGPQFF. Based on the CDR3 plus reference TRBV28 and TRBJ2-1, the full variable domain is DVKVTQSSRYLVKRTGEKVFLECVQDMDHENMFWYRQDPGLGLRLIYFSYDVKMKEKGDIPEGYSVSREKKERFSLILESASTNQTSMYLCASSLFFSGGPQFFGPGTRLTVL.

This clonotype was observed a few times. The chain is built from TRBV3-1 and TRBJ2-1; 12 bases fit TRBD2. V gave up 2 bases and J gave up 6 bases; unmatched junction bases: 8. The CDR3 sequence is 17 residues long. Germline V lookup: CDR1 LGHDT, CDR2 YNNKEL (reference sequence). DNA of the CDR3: TGTGCCAGCAGCCAACCCACACTAGCGGGGGGCCCCAATGAGCAGTTCTTC. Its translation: CASSQPTLAGGPNEQFF.

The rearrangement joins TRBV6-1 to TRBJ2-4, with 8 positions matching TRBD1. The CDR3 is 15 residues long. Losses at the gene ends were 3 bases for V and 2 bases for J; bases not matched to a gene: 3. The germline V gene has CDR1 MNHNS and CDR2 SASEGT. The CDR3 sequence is CASSEAGGSKNIQYF. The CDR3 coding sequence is TGTGCCAGCAGTGAGGCAGGGGGCTCCAAAAACATTCAGTACTTC.

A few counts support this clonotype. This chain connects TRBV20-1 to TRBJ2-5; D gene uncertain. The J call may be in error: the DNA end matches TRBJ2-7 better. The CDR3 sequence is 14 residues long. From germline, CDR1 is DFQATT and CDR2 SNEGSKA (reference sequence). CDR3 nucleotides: TGCAGTGCTAGAGATCAGGCCAGAGTATACGAGCAGTACTTC. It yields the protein CSARDQARVYEQYF.

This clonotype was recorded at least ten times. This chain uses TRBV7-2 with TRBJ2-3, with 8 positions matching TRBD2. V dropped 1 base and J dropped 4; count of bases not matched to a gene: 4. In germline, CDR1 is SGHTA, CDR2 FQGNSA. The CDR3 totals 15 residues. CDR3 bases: TGTGCCAGCAGCTTAGAGGGGACTAGAGCAGATACGCAGTATTTT. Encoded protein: CASSLEGTRADTQYF.

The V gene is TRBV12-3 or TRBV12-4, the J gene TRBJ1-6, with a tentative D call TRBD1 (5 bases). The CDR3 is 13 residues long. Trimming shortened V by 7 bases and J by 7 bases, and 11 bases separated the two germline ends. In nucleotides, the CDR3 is TGTGCCAGCAAGAGACAGTCGAATTCACCCCTCCACTTT. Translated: CASKRQSNSPLHF.

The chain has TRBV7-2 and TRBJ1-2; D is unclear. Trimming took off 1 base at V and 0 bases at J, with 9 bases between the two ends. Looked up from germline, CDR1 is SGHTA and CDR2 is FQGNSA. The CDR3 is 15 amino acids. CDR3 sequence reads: CASSLVRATNYGYTF. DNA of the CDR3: TGTGCCAGCAGCTTAGTGAGGGCAACTAACTATGGCTACACCTTC.

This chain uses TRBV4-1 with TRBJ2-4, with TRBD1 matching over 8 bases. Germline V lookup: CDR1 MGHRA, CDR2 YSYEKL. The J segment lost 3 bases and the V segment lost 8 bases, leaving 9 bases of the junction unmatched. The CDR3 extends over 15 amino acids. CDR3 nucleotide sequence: TGCGCCAGCGGGCGACCGGGACAGGACAAAAACATTCAGTACTTC. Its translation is CASGRPGQDKNIQYF.

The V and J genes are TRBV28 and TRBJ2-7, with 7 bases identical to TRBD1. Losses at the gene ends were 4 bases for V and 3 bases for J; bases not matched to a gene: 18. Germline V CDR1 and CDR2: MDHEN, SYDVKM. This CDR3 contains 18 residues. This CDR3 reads CASSSQTGKKRKGYEQYF. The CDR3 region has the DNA TGTGCCAGCAGTTCCCAGACAGGGAAGAAAAGGAAAGGCTACGAGCAGTACTTC.

The CDR3 region is CASSEGPMGADNEQFF. In nucleotides, the CDR3 is TGTGCCAGCAGCGAAGGCCCCATGGGTGCGGACAATGAGCAGTTCTTC. This sequence joins TRBV5-4 and TRBJ2-1; D not resolved. Per germline, CDR1 SGHNT and CDR2 YYREEE (reference sequence). The CDR3 loop spans 16 amino acids. Trimming pared 4 bases from V and 5 bases from J, leaving 19 bases between.

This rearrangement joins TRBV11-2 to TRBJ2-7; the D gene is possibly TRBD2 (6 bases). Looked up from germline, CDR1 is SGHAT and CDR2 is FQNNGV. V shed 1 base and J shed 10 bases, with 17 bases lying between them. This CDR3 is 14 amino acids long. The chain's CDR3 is CASSLGGVREAQYF. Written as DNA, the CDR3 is TGTGCCAGCAGCTTAGGCGGGGTGAGGGAGGCCCAGTACTTC.

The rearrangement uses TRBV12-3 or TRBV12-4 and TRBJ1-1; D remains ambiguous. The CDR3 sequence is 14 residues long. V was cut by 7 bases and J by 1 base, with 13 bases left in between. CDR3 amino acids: CASKTRTANTEAFF. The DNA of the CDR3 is TGTGCCAGCAAGACAAGGACCGCGAACACTGAAGCTTTCTTT.

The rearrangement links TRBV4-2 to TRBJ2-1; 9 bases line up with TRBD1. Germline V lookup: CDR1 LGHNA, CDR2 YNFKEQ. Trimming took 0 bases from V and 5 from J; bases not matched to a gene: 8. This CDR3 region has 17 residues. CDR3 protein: CASSQDRTGQGDNEQFF. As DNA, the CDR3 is TGTGCCAGCAGCCAAGACAGGACGGGACAGGGAGACAATGAGCAGTTCTTC.

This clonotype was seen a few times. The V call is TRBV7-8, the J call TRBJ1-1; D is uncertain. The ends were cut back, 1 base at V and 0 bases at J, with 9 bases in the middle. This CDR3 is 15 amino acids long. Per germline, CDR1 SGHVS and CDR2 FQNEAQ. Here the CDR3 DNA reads TGTGCCAGCAGCTTAGATGGACTCATGAACACTGAAGCTTTCTTT. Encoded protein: CASSLDGLMNTEAFF. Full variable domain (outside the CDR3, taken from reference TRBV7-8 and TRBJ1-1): GAGVSQSPRYKVAKRGQDVALRCDPISGHVSLFWYQQALGQGPEFLTYFQNEAQLDKSGLPSDRFFAERPEGSVSTLKIQRTQQEDSAVYLCASSLDGLMNTEAFFGQGTRLTVV.

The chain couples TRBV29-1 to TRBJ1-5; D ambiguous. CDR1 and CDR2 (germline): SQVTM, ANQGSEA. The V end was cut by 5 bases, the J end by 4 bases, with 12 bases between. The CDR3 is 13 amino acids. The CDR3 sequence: CSVLVNRNQPQHF. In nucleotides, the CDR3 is TGCAGCGTTCTTGTAAACAGAAATCAGCCCCAGCATTTT. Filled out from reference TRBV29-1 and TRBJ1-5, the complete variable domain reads SAVISQKPSRDICQRGTSLTIQCQVDSQVTMMFWYRQQPGQSLTLIATANQGSEATYESGFVIDKFPISRPNLTFSTLTVSNMSPEDSSIYLCSVLVNRNQPQHFGDGTRLSIL.